This entry concerns a single T cell receptor (beta chain). This clonotype was counted only a few times. There is no known antigen for this receptor. Within one base of it there is no much larger clone, and no base qualities were kept. The sample originates from a study of early T cells in non-severe SARS-CoV-2 infection (dated by TCRdb to the early 2020s). Regarding the research as a whole: Bulk RNA from unsorted whole blood was used for TCR sequencing, so alpha and beta chains could not be paired.

What the authors observed across the whole study: VDJdb matching was skewed toward anti-spike CD8 responses and likely underestimated virus-specific expansions by missing private and CD4 specificities.

This was a case-control study nested in a cohort of healthcare workers in London, UK, who had nasopharyngeal swab PCR tests and blood samples taken every week. Healthcare workers were recruited between 23 and 31 March 2020, during the week of the UK lockdown, and were followed weekly for up to about 15 weeks. Taken from the germline V gene (reference sequence), the CDR1 and CDR2 loops are LNHDA and SQIVND. The V and J ends are trimmed by 4 bases and 3 bases, leaving 14 bases between them. Spanning cysteine to phenylalanine, the CDR3 consists of 15 amino acids. Only the CDR3 DNA is retained, 45 bases long and in frame from the first base. The library came from 5' RACE. TCRdb records NextSeq 500 as the sequencer. To correct for sequencing error and PCR bias, the TCR library protocol tagged individual cDNA molecules with unique molecular identifiers. Both TCR alpha and beta chains were sequenced, and tight co-correlation was observed between alpha and beta sequence abundances in each sample. The paper's processing steps were these. V gene, J gene and CDR3 annotation of TCR sequences was performed with Decombinator V4. Expanded TCRs were defined as changing significantly between any two time points under a Poisson model with p below 0.0001. TCR abundances were normalised to the total number of TCRs sequenced per sample and expressed as counts per million. TRAV1-2 paired with TRAJ12, TRAJ20 or TRAJ33 defined MAIT TCRs, while TRAV10 paired with TRAJ18 defined iNKT TCRs. A search of VDJdb, accessed on 1 November 2021, was run for TCRs annotated to CMV, EBV and SARS-CoV-2, with TCRs annotated for multiple antigens excluded. TCRdb reworked the public reads: Q25 trimming with fastp, MiXCR clone assembly, productive beta chains retained. Every CDR3 protein is listed once, alongside the most common genes and DNA of its rows. The V and J calls were not made by the authors but by TCRdb's processing. The table for this sample lists 30,000 or so distinct CDR3 sequences; around 5% of them were counted only once. In total, the top ten clones hold roughly 20% of the sample.

This sequence originates from an adult who was a healthcare worker with PCR-confirmed SARS-CoV-2 infection or an uninfected control (not recorded which). The source material was whole blood. The rearrangement combines TRBV19 with TRBJ2-3; TRBD1 could be the D gene, as 6 bases match. The CDR3 in this case is CASSTNRGGTDTQYF. The sequence in DNA is TGTGCCAGTAGTACCAATCGAGGGGGAACAGATACGCAGTATTTT.